A single sample gave rise to the 28 T cell receptor beta chains below, sequenced in a study of blood T cell repertoires in COVID-19. Some clones are missing from TCRdb's copy, which holds only in-frame ones; the method was immunoSEQ multiplex PCR. This sample has 350,000 to 500,000 clones; approximately 90% occur once, and the top ten carry 1.4%. Material for sequencing was PBMCs or T cells enriched from blood (not recorded which). These receptors originate from a woman under 30 who had been exposed to COVID-19.

The V gene is TRBV7-9, the J gene TRBJ2-2, with TRBD1 matching over 8 bases. Germline trimming cut 5 bases from V and 4 bases from J; bases unmatched to any gene: 9. Germline V gene sequence: CDR1 SEHNR, CDR2 FQNEAQ (reference sequence). This CDR3 has 16 residues. This CDR3 reads CASSAGQGSSTGELFF. The CDR3 DNA reads TGTGCCAGCAGCGCAGGACAGGGAAGCAGCACCGGGGAGCTGTTTTTT.

This chain joins TRBV6-1 and TRBJ2-7; D uncertain. Trimming took 3 bases from V and 2 from J, leaving 11 bases between them. The CDR3 spans 14 residues. Germline V gives CDR1 MNHNS, CDR2 SASEGT. CDR3 region: CASSDSAPTYEQYF. CDR3 DNA: TGTGCCAGCAGTGATTCCGCCCCTACCTACGAGCAGTACTTC.

CDR3 sequence: CASSAGDRGRGYTF. The CDR3 nucleotides are TGTGCCAGCTCAGCCGGGGACAGGGGACGTGGCTACACCTTC. The chain employs TRBV18 and TRBJ1-2; 10 nucleotides match TRBD1. CDR3 length: 14 amino acids. Germline V gives CDR1 KGHSH, CDR2 LQKENI. With V trimmed by 5 bases and J by 7 bases, 7 bases remained unmatched.

This chain joins TRBV19 and TRBJ1-5; a possible D gene is TRBD1 (5 bases). The CDR3 covers 15 residues. Germline V lookup: CDR1 LNHDA, CDR2 SQIVND (reference sequence). V shed 3 bases and J shed 2 bases, with 11 bases lying between them. This CDR3 reads CASSISGVGNQPQHF. The CDR3 DNA follows: TGTGCCAGTAGTATTTCGGGGGTAGGCAATCAGCCCCAGCATTTT.

A word on this clone: One junction end disagrees with the germline gene, perhaps due to a read error. The gene calls are TRBV7-7 and TRBJ2-3, with TRBD2 matching 9 bases. The CDR3 runs 15 residues. Germline loops: CDR1 SSHAT, CDR2 FNYEAQ (reference sequence). In DNA, the CDR3 is TGTGCTAGCAGCCCGGGACTAGCCGCCACAGATACGCAGTATTTT. This encodes CASSPGLAATDTQYF.

Turning to this clone: Relative to the germline gene, one junction end is altered; a read error may explain this. V gene TRBV14 combines with J gene TRBJ1-2, with D tentatively TRBD1 (6 bases). Germline-derived CDR1 and CDR2 are SGHDN and FVKESK. The CDR3 has 13 amino acids. The CDR3 DNA is TGTGCCAGCAGCCGACCCTCTTCGGGACACCTTTACTTC. Its protein is CASSRPSSGHLYF.

The chain uses TRBV2 and TRBJ2-1; 12 bases align to TRBD2. Losses at the gene ends were 6 bases for V and 6 bases for J; bases not matched to a gene: 6. The CDR3 is 15 residues long. Germline V gives CDR1 SNHLY, CDR2 FYNNEI. CDR3 sequence reads: CASSDRTSGTNEQFF. The DNA of the CDR3 is TGTGCCAGCAGCGACCGGACTAGCGGGACCAATGAGCAGTTCTTC.

The chain joins TRBV19 to TRBJ2-1; D is possibly TRBD1 (6 bases). CDR1 and CDR2 from the germline V gene are LNHDA and SQIVND (reference sequence). V was cut by 3 bases and J by 6 bases, with 15 bases left in between. The CDR3 contains 15 residues. The CDR3 DNA sequence: TGTGCCAGTAGTATCTCTCAGGGGCACAGCAATGAGCAGTTCTTC. Amino acid sequence: CASSISQGHSNEQFF. Variable domain in full (rest from reference TRBV19 and TRBJ2-1): DGGITQSPKYLFRKEGQNVTLSCEQNLNHDAMYWYRQDPGQGLRLIYYSQIVNDFQKGDIAEGYSVSREKKESFPLTVTSAQKNPTAFYLCASSISQGHSNEQFFGPGTRLTVL.

This clone was observed once. The rearrangement uses TRBV2 and TRBJ1-5; D is undetermined. This CDR3 has 15 amino acids. The V end was cut by 5 bases, the J end by 4 bases, with 15 bases between. Germline V CDR1 and CDR2: SNHLY, FYNNEI. This CDR3 reads CASSRTQAENQPQHF. The CDR3 DNA is TGTGCCAGCAGTCGGACTCAAGCAGAGAATCAGCCCCAGCATTTT.

The rearrangement uses TRBV6-1 and TRBJ2-7, with 8 bases matching TRBD2. The CDR3 is 18 amino acids. Germline loops: CDR1 MNHNS, CDR2 SASEGT. The V gene end was trimmed by 1 base and the J gene end by 3 bases; junction bases not matched to a gene: 14. The CDR3 spells CASSEGSPGLVTFYEQYF. As DNA, the CDR3 is TGTGCCAGCAGTGAAGGTTCCCCGGGACTAGTGACATTCTACGAGCAGTACTTC.

This chain uses TRBV11-2 with TRBJ2-7, with 9 bases that match TRBD2. Germline-derived CDR1 and CDR2 are SGHAT and FQNNGV. This CDR3 spans 18 amino acids. V lost 0 bases, J lost 4 bases, and 13 bases stayed unmatched. CDR3 sequence reads: CASSLDRGHGGREYEQYF. As DNA, the CDR3 is TGTGCCAGCAGCTTAGACCGTGGGCATGGCGGGAGGGAATACGAGCAGTACTTC.

This chain connects TRBV2 to TRBJ1-1; possibly TRBD1 for D (6 bases). The V end lost 4 bases, the J end lost 1 base, and 10 bases lay between the germline ends. The CDR3 has 14 residues. Germline CDR1 and CDR2: SNHLY and FYNNEI. DNA of the CDR3: TGTGCCAGCAGTGGGGTAGGGGGGAACACTGAAGCTTTCTTT. It specifies CASSGVGGNTEAFF. The whole variable domain, remainder taken from reference TRBV2 and TRBJ1-1, is EPEVTQTPSHQVTQMGQEVILRCVPISNHLYFYWYRQILGQKVEFLVSFYNNEISEKSEIFDDQFSVERPDGSNFTLKIRSTKLEDSAMYFCASSGVGGNTEAFFGQGTRLTVV.

This clone was seen only once. V is TRBV5-4 and J is TRBJ1-1; D may be TRBD1 (6 bases). Germline CDR1 reads SGHNT; CDR2 reads YYREEE (reference sequence). V was shortened by 1 base and J by 0 bases, with 10 bases between the two germline ends. CDR3 size: 15 residues. Here the CDR3 DNA reads TGTGCCAGCAGCTTGTCAGGGGCCGTGAACACTGAAGCTTTCTTT. This encodes CASSLSGAVNTEAFF.

The chain's CDR3 is CASRSGTNYGYTF. Written as DNA, the CDR3 is TGTGCCAGCAGGTCCGGGACAAACTATGGCTACACCTTC. This sequence joins TRBV28 and TRBJ1-2; a possible D gene is TRBD1 (6 bases). V dropped 6 bases and J dropped 2 bases, with 10 bases sitting between them. CDR1 MDHEN and CDR2 SYDVKM come from the germline V gene. The CDR3 covers 13 residues.

This sequence joins TRBV19 and TRBJ1-1; D call uncertain. The CDR3 covers 15 residues. The ends were cut back, 4 bases at V and 1 base at J, with 13 bases in the middle. Germline V gives CDR1 LNHDA, CDR2 SQIVND (reference sequence). CDR3 nucleotides: TGTGCCAGTAGTAGCGGAAGGCTGGAGAACACTGAAGCTTTCTTT. Its translation: CASSSGRLENTEAFF.

The J gene is TRBJ2-7, the V gene TRBV10-3; TRBD1 matches at 9 bases. The trim removed 6 bases at V and 5 bases at J, leaving 8 bases unmatched. The CDR3 runs to 14 residues. Germline CDR1 ENHRY, CDR2 SYGVKD. The CDR3 region is CAIRPGQGSDEQYF. The CDR3 DNA follows: TGTGCCATCAGGCCGGGACAGGGTTCCGACGAGCAGTACTTC.

The CDR3 DNA reads TGTGCCAGCTCCCCTGCGAGGAGGGGTACTGAAGCTTTCTTT. It yields the protein CASSPARRGTEAFF. The V call is TRBV18, the J call TRBJ1-1; D is perhaps TRBD1 (5 bases). The V gene's germline CDR1 is KGHSH and CDR2 LQKENI. This CDR3 has 14 residues. The ends were cut back, 6 bases at V and 5 bases at J, with 16 bases in the middle.

The chain uses TRBV5-1 and TRBJ2-3, with 7 bases identical to TRBD2. The V gene's germline CDR1 is SGHRS and CDR2 YFSETQ. After removal of 0 bases from V and 0 bases from J, the junction contained 4 bases not matched to a gene. The CDR3 runs 16 residues. The CDR3 loop is CASSLESGLSTDTQYF. Written as DNA, the CDR3 is TGCGCCAGCAGCTTGGAATCGGGACTAAGCACAGATACGCAGTATTTT.

The chain recombines TRBV19 with TRBJ2-7; TRBD2 matches 10 bases. With V trimmed by 4 bases and J by 6 bases, 9 bases remained unmatched. Germline V gives CDR1 LNHDA, CDR2 SQIVND (reference sequence). The CDR3 covers 15 residues. Here the CDR3 reads CASSSEAGGRSEQYF. CDR3 nucleotide sequence: TGTGCCAGTAGTAGCGAAGCGGGGGGGCGGTCCGAGCAGTACTTC.

CDR3 protein: CASSPLAGLDHNEQFF. CDR3 in DNA: TGCGCCAGCAGCCCCCTTGCGGGACTAGATCATAATGAGCAGTTCTTC. The V call is TRBV4-3, the J call TRBJ2-1, with 8 bases that match TRBD2. After removal of 4 bases from V and 7 bases from J, the junction contained 12 bases not matched to a gene. Per germline, CDR1 LGHNA and CDR2 YSLEER. There are 16 residues in the CDR3.

This sequence joins TRBV5-6 and TRBJ2-2; a weak D match, TRBD2 (5 bases). V lost 4 bases to trimming and J lost 7 bases, with 20 bases between them. The CDR3 contains 16 residues. Per the germline V gene, CDR1 is SGHDT and CDR2 is YYEEEE. CDR3: CASSLLGDAPGGELFF. The CDR3 DNA reads as TGTGCCAGCAGCCTGCTCGGGGATGCCCCTGGCGGGGAGCTGTTTTTT.

J is TRBJ2-5 and V is TRBV3-1 (or the pseudogene TRBV3-2); D unclear. With 2 bases removed from V and 5 bases from J, the gap between germline ends came to 18 bases. Germline V gene lookup returns CDR1 LGHDT and CDR2 YNNKEL (reference sequence). This CDR3 contains 16 residues. The CDR3 here is CASSQPSNSVWETQYF. The DNA for the CDR3 is TGTGCCAGCAGCCAACCATCAAACTCGGTATGGGAGACCCAGTACTTC.

The chain employs TRBV14 and TRBJ1-6; TRBD1 might be the D (6 bases). Trimming took off 3 bases at V and 7 bases at J, with 10 bases between the two ends. From germline, CDR1 is SGHDN and CDR2 FVKESK. The CDR3 is made up of 14 amino acids. The CDR3 sequence: CASSQWGLNSPLHF. CDR3 bases: TGTGCCAGCAGCCAGTGGGGGCTCAATTCACCCCTCCACTTT.

The DNA of the CDR3 is TGTGCCACCAGCAGAGCCGCGGGGAGCGTTGTCACAGATACGCAGTATTTT. Translated, it gives CATSRAAGSVVTDTQYF. The J gene is TRBJ2-3, the V gene TRBV15; possibly TRBD2 for D (6 bases). V was cut by 1 base and J by 2 bases, with 16 bases left in between. The CDR3 loop spans 17 amino acids. Germline V lookup: CDR1 LNHNV, CDR2 YYDKDF (reference sequence). Using reference TRBV15 and TRBJ2-3 for the parts outside the CDR3, the full variable domain is DAMVIQNPRYQVTQFGKPVTLSCSQTLNHNVMYWYQQKSSQAPKLLFHYYDKDFNNEADTPDNFQSRRPNTSFCFLDIRSPGLGDTAMYLCATSRAAGSVVTDTQYFGPGTRLTVL.

This sequence joins TRBV20-1 and TRBJ1-4; D uncertain. Trimming cost V 3 bases and J 10 bases, with 12 bases left between them. CDR3 length: 12 amino acids. CDR1 DFQATT and CDR2 SNEGSKA come from the germline V gene (reference sequence). Here the CDR3 reads CSASLRGGKLFF. CDR3 nucleotides: TGCAGTGCTAGTCTCCGGGGAGGAAAACTGTTTTTT.

V is TRBV28 and J is TRBJ1-2, with TRBD1 identical over 9 bases. This CDR3 is built from 16 residues. Germline V lookup: CDR1 MDHEN, CDR2 SYDVKM. Trimming at V came to 6 bases and at J to 7 bases, leaving 15 bases not matched to a gene. Written as DNA, the CDR3 is TGTGCCAGCAGGACCGGTCCCGGGACAGGGAGCTCTGGCTACACCTTC. This sequence encodes CASRTGPGTGSSGYTF.

J is TRBJ2-1 and V is TRBV19; 13 bases align to TRBD2. V trimming: 5 bases; J trimming: 12 bases; junction bases outside the gene matches: 13. The CDR3 extends over 16 amino acids. The germline V gene encodes CDR1 LNHDA and CDR2 SQIVND (reference sequence). The CDR3 DNA is TGTGCCAGTAGTCGAACTGCACTAGCGGGAGGGGGGTGGCAGTTCTTC. As protein: CASSRTALAGGGWQFF.

The CDR3 spells CAISGGFTDTQYF. Written as DNA, the CDR3 is TGTGCCATCAGTGGTGGCTTTACAGATACGCAGTATTTT. The J gene is TRBJ2-3, the V gene TRBV10-3; D call uncertain. Trimming left V 4 bases short and J 3 bases short, with 8 bases between. CDR1 and CDR2 from the germline V gene are ENHRY and SYGVKD. This CDR3 has 13 amino acids.